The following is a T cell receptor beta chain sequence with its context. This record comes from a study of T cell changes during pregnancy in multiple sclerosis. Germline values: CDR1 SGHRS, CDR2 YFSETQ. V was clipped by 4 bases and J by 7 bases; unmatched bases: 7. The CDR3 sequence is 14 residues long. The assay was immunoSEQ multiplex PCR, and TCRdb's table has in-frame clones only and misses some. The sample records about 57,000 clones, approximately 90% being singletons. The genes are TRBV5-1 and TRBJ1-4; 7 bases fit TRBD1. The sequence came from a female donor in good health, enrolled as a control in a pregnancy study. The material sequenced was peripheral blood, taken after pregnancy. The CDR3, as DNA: TGCGCCAGCAGCCAGGGGGGACGTCGTGAAAAACTGTTTTTT. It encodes CASSQGGRREKLFF.